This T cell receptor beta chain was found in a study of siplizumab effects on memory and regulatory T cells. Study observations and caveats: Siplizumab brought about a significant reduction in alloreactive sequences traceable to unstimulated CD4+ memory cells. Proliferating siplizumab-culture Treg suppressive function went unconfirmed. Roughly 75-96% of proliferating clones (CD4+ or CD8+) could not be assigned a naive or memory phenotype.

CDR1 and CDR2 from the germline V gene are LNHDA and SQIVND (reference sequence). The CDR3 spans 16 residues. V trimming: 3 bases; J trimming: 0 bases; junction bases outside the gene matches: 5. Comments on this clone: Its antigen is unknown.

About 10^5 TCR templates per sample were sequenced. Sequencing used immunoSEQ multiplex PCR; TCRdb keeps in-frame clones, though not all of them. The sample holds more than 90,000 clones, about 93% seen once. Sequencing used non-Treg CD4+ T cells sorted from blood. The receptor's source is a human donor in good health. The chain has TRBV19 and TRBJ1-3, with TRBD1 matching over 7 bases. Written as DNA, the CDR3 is TGTGCCAGTAGTATTCGACAGGGCTACTCTGGAAACACCATATATTTT. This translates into CASSIRQGYSGNTIYF.